This TCR beta chain comes out of a study of human T cells and chemical hapten exposure. Study-wide results and caveats: DPC sensitization produced no change in TCRs with frequency above 1 in 1000.

The V gene's germline CDR1 is SEHNR and CDR2 FQNEAQ (reference sequence). Trimming cost V 6 bases and J 2 bases; bases outside gene matches: 8. This CDR3 spans 15 amino acids. Unfractionated whole blood yielded the extracted total RNA. In regard to this clonotype: Its antigen is currently unknown.

TCRdb ran MiXCR on the 5' RACE reads and lists one entry per CDR3 protein. The sample includes about 120,000 distinct CDR3 sequences, more than 15% of them seen just once. The genes are TRBV7-9 and TRBJ2-3, with 7 bases that match TRBD2. The TCR sequence derives from a human donor in good health. The CDR3 reads CASREQRGPTDTQYF. In DNA, the CDR3 is TGTGCCAGCAGAGAGCAGCGGGGCCCCACAGATACGCAGTATTTT.